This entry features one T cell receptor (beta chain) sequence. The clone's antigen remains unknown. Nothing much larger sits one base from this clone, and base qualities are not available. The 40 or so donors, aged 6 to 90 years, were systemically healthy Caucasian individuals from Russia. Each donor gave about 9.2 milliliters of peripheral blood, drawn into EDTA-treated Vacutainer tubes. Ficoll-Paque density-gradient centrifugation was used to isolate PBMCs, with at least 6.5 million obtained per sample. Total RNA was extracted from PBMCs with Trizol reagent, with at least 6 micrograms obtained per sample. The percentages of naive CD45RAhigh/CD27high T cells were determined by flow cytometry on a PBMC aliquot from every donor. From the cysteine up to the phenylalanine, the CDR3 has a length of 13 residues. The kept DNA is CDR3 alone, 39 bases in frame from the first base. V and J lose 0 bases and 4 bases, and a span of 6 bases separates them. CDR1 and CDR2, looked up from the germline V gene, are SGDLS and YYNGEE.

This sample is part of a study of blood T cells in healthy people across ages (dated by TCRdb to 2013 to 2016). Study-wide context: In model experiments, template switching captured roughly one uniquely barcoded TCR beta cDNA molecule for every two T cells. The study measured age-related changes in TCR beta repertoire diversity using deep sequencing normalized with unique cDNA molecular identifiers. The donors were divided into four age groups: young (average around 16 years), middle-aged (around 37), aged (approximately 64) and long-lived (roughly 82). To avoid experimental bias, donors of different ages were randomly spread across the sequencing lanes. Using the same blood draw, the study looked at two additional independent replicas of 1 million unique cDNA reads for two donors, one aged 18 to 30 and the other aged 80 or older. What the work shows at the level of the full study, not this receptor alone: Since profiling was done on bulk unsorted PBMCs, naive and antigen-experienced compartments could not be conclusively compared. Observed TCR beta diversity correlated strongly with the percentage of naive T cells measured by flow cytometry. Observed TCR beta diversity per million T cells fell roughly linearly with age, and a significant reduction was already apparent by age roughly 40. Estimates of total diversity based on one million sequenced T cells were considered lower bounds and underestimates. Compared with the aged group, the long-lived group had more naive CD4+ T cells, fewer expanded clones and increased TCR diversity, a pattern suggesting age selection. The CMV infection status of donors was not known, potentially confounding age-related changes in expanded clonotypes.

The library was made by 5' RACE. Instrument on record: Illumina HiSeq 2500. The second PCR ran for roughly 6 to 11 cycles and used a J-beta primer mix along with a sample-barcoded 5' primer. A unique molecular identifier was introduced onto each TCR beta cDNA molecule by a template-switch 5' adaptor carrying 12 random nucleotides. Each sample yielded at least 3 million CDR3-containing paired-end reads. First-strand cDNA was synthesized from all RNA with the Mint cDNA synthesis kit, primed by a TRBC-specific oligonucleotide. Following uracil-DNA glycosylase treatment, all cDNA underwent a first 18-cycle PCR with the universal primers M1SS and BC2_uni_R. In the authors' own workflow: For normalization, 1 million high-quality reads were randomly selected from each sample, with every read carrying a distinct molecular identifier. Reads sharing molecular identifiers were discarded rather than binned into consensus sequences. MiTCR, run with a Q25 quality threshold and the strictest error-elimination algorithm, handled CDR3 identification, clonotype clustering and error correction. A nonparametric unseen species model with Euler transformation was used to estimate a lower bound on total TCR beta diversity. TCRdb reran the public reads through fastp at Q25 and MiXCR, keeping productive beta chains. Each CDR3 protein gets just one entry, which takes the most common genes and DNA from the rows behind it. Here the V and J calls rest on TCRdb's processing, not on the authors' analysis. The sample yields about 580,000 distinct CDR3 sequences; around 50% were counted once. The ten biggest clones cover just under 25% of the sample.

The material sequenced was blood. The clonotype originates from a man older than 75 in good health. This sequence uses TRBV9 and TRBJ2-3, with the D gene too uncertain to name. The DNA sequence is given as TGTGCCAGCAGCGTAGATCGGGCAGATACGCAGTATTTT. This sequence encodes CASSVDRADTQYF.